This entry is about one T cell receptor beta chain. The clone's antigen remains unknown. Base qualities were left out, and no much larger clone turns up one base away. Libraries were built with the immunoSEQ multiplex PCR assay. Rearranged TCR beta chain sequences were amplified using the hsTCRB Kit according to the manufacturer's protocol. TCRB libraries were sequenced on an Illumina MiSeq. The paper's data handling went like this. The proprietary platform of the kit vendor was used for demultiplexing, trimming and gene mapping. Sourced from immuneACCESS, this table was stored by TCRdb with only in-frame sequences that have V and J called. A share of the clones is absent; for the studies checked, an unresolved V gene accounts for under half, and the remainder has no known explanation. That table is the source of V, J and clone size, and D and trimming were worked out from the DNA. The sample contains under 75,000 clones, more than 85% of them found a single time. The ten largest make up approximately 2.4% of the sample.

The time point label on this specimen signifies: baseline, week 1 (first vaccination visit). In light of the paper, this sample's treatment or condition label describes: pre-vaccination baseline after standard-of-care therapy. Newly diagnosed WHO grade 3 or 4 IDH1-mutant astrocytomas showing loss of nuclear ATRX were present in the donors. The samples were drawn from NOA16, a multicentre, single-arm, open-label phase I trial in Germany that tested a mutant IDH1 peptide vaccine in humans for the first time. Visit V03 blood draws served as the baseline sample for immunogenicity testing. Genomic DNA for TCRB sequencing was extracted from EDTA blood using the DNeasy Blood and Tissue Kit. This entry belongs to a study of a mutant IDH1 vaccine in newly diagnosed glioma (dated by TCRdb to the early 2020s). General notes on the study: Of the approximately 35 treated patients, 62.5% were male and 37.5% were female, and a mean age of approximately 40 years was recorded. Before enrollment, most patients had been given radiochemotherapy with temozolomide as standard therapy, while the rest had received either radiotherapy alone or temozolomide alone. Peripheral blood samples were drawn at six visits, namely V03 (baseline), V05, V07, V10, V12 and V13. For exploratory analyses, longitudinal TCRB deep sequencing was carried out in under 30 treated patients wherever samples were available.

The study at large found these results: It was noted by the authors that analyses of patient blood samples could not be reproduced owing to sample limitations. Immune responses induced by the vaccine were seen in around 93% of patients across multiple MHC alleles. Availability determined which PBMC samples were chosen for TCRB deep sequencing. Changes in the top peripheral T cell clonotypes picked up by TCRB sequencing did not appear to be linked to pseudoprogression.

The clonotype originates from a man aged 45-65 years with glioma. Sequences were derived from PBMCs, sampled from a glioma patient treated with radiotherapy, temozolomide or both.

The nucleotide sequence reads as follows: TGTGCCAGCAGCTTAGGACAGGGGAACACTGAAGCTTTCTTT. It specifies CASSLGQGNTEAFF. This chain joins TRBV11-2 to TRBJ1-1, with 7 bases matching TRBD1. The CDR3, from cysteine to phenylalanine, totals 14 residues. Only the CDR3 DNA stays, 42 bases, in frame from base 1. V has 1 base trimmed and J has 1 base trimmed; junction bases matching no gene number 0. CDR1 and CDR2 are drawn from the germline V gene: SGHAT, FQNNGV.